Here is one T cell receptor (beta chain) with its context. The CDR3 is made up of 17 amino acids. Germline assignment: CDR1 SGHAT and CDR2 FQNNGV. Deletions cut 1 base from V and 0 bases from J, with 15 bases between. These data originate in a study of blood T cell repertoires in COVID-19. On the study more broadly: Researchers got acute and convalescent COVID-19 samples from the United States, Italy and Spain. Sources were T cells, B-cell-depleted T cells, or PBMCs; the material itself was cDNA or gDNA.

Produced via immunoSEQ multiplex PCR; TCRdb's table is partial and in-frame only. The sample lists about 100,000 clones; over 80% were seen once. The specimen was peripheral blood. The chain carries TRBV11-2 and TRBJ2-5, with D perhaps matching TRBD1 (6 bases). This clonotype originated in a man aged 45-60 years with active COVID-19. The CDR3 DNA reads TGTGCCAGCAGCTTAGTAGGGGACACCCGGTACCAAGAGACCCAGTACTTC. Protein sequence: CASSLVGDTRYQETQYF. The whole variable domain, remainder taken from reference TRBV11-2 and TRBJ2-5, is EAGVAQSPRYKIIEKRQSVAFWCNPISGHATLYWYQQILGQGPKLLIQFQNNGVVDDSQLPKDRFSAERLKGVDSTLKIQPAKLEDSAVYLCASSLVGDTRYQETQYFGPGTRLLVL.